These 19 T cell receptor beta chains were all obtained from the same sample, sequenced in a study of T cells in Graves' hyperthyroidism and ophthalmopathy. The TCR beta CDR3 regions underwent amplification using RNA transcripts as the source. The HTBI primer set drove a first-round RT-PCR of the TCR CDR3. TCRdb passed the multiplex PCR reads through MiXCR, listing each CDR3 protein once. The sample carries approximately 300,000 distinct CDR3 sequences, about 18% recorded once. The sequencing input was blood. The receptors were gathered from a woman aged 55-70 years with Graves' ophthalmopathy.

This clonotype was counted at least ten times. The genes are TRBV20-1 and TRBJ2-3; 10 bases are shared with TRBD2. V lost 0 bases and J lost 2; bases outside the gene matches: 8. The CDR3 covers 17 residues. CDR1 and CDR2 (germline): DFQATT, SNEGSKA (reference sequence). This chain's CDR3 is CSARDLASGGYTDTQYF. The CDR3 region has the DNA TGCAGTGCTAGAGATCTCGCTAGCGGGGGTTACACAGATACGCAGTATTTT.

This clonotype has at least ten counts. The chain joins TRBV4-1 to TRBJ2-1; 7 bases fit TRBD1. The CDR3 extends over 14 amino acids. Germline CDR1 is MGHRA and CDR2 is YSYEKL. V shed 4 bases, J shed 3 bases, and the junction held 3 bases outside the gene matches. The CDR3 spells CASSPRDSYNEQFF. The CDR3, as DNA: TGCGCCAGCAGCCCACGGGACAGCTACAATGAGCAGTTCTTC.

In its sample, this clonotype was seen once. The gene calls are TRBV2 and TRBJ2-3; the D gene is possibly TRBD1 (6 bases). The length of the CDR3 is 16 residues. Germline assignment: CDR1 SNHLY and CDR2 FYNNEI. Trimming cost V 0 bases and J 5 bases, with 15 bases left between them. The CDR3 loop reads CASSEAGAVTLDTQYF. The CDR3 DNA reads as TGTGCCAGCAGTGAAGCGGGGGCGGTAACGCTAGATACGCAGTATTTT.

This clonotype has more than one count but fewer than ten. V is TRBV20-1 and J is TRBJ1-2; TRBD1 matches 9 bases. The CDR3 runs 18 residues. Germline V CDR1 and CDR2: DFQATT, SNEGSKA (reference sequence). Trimming took 3 bases from V and 4 from J; bases not matched to a gene: 18. The CDR3 loop is CSASFSQGAILLGYGYTF. In DNA form, the CDR3 reads TGCAGTGCTAGTTTCTCACAGGGGGCGATATTATTGGGCTATGGCTACACCTTC.

V is TRBV5-6 and J is TRBJ2-5, with D uncertain. The V gene lost 0 bases and the J gene lost 9 bases, with 15 bases spanning the gap. Germline V gives CDR1 SGHDT, CDR2 YYEEEE. CDR3 length equals 14 residues. The CDR3 bases are TGTGCCAGCAGCTTGGCACAGTCGCTTGAGGCCCAGTACTTC. Amino acids: CASSLAQSLEAQYF.

The V gene is TRBV7-2, the J gene TRBJ2-5, with 7 bases lining up with TRBD2. CDR1 is SGHTA, CDR2 FQGNSA, per germline. This CDR3 has 15 residues. The V and J ends lost 2 bases and 5 bases, in that order; junction bases with no gene match: 8. CDR3 DNA sequence: TGTGCCAGCAGCTTATGGCGGGGGACGCAGGAGACCCAGTACTTC. Its protein product is CASSLWRGTQETQYF.

This clonotype showed up many times. The V and J genes are TRBV2 and TRBJ1-1, with 11 bases lining up with TRBD1. With 8 bases clipped from V and 2 bases from J, the junction kept 1 base outside the gene matches. CDR1 and CDR2 from the germline V gene are SNHLY and FYNNEI. The CDR3 length is 13 residues. This chain's CDR3 is CASGQGANTEAFF. As DNA, the CDR3 is TGTGCCAGCGGACAGGGGGCTAACACTGAAGCTTTCTTT. The full variable domain, its missing parts supplied by reference TRBV2 and TRBJ1-1, is EPEVTQTPSHQVTQMGQEVILRCVPISNHLYFYWYRQILGQKVEFLVSFYNNEISEKSEIFDDQFSVERPDGSNFTLKIRSTKLEDSAMYFCASGQGANTEAFFGQGTRLTVV.

The table lists this clonotype with a few counts. The genes are TRBV6-2 or TRBV6-3 and TRBJ2-3; 7 nucleotides match TRBD2. In germline, CDR1 is MNHEY, CDR2 SVGEGT. The CDR3 loop spans 15 amino acids. V was clipped by 2 bases and J by 2 bases; unmatched bases: 4. As DNA, the CDR3 is TGTGCCAGCAGTTACGGGGGGGGTCACACAGATACGCAGTATTTT. Translation: CASSYGGGHTDTQYF.

This clonotype has a count of ten or more. The chain uses TRBV28 and TRBJ2-1; 14 nucleotides agree with TRBD2. J was trimmed by 8 bases and V by 6 bases; bases with no gene match: 6. This CDR3 comprises 15 residues. In germline, CDR1 is MDHEN, CDR2 SYDVKM. CDR3 sequence reads: CASRTTSGRAYEQFF. Here the CDR3 DNA reads TGTGCCAGCAGAACGACTAGCGGGAGGGCCTATGAGCAGTTCTTC.

This clonotype has only a few counts. The CDR3 nucleotides are TGTGCCAGCTCACCACTTAATGGGGGCTACACCTTC. Its translation: CASSPLNGGYTF. The J gene is TRBJ1-2, the V gene TRBV18, with D unclear. CDR3 size: 12 residues. The germline CDR1 and CDR2 sequences are KGHSH and LQKENI. Between the trimmed V and J ends, which lost 1 base and 8 bases, there was a span of 8 bases.

In this sample, this clonotype turned up a few times. This chain uses TRBV7-6 with TRBJ2-3; unclear D gene. Trimming shortened V by 2 bases and J by 3 bases, and 15 bases separated the two germline ends. The CDR3 covers 16 residues. Germline CDR1 is SGHVS and CDR2 is FNYEAQ. The CDR3 loop is CASSLFRSGGTDTQYF. As DNA, the CDR3 is TGTGCCAGCAGCTTATTTCGTTCAGGTGGTACAGATACGCAGTATTTT.

This clonotype was observed a few times. The chain recombines TRBV9 with TRBJ2-3; TRBD2 matches 9 bases. Germline assignment: CDR1 SGDLS and CDR2 YYNGEE. The CDR3 consists of 16 residues. J lost 2 bases, V lost 6 bases, and 10 bases had no gene match. The CDR3 DNA is TGTGCCAGCACCAGAGGGGCTAGCGGGACCACAGATACGCAGTATTTT. Its protein product is CASTRGASGTTDTQYF.

This clonotype was seen a few times. This sequence joins TRBV7-2 and TRBJ2-1, with 7 bases lining up with TRBD2. The CDR3 is 14 residues long. Per germline, CDR1 SGHTA and CDR2 FQGNSA. V shed 2 bases, J shed 8 bases, and the junction held 6 bases outside the gene matches. The CDR3 DNA is TGTGCCAGCAGCTTATTGGGCAGCGGGGATGAGCAGTTCTTC. Translating gives CASSLLGSGDEQFF.

This clonotype showed up many times. V and J are TRBV6-1 and TRBJ2-1; D perhaps matches TRBD1 (6 bases). V lost 6 bases and J 7 bases, leaving 13 bases between the germline ends. The germline V gene encodes CDR1 MNHNS and CDR2 SASEGT. CDR3 size: 13 residues. The DNA of the CDR3 is TGTGCCAGCAGCCTCGAGGACAGAAATGAGCAGTTCTTC. Protein product: CASSLEDRNEQFF.

This chain joins TRBV18 and TRBJ2-7, with TRBD1 identical over 9 bases. The CDR3 consists of 15 residues. Germline V CDR1 and CDR2: KGHSH, LQKENI. With V trimmed by 3 bases and J by 2 bases, 5 bases remained unmatched. The CDR3 sequence is CASSPSRDRAYEQYF. CDR3 sequence (DNA): TGTGCCAGCTCACCCTCGCGGGACAGGGCCTACGAGCAGTACTTC.

This chain uses TRBV6-2 or TRBV6-3 with TRBJ2-1; 13 nucleotides align to TRBD2. The CDR3 covers 16 residues. The germline V gene has CDR1 MNHEY and CDR2 SVGEGT. Unmatched junction bases numbered 5, after V lost 6 bases and J lost 3 bases. CDR3 region: CASRLGLAGDYNEQFF. The CDR3 coding sequence is TGTGCCAGCAGACTCGGACTAGCGGGAGACTACAATGAGCAGTTCTTC.

This clonotype was picked up many times. The chain has TRBV20-1 and TRBJ2-1, with TRBD2 matching 9 bases. The CDR3 extends over 15 amino acids. Germline CDR1 reads DFQATT; CDR2 reads SNEGSKA (reference sequence). CDR3 region: CMIKRAGGPVNEQFF. The CDR3 coding sequence is TGCATGATTAAAAGGGCGGGGGGGCCGGTCAATGAGCAGTTCTTC.

This clonotype was seen more than once but under ten times. The chain carries TRBV7-3 and TRBJ2-2; perhaps TRBD2 as D (5 bases). V lost 2 bases and J 4 bases, leaving 11 bases between the germline ends. Germline lookup yields CDR1 SGHTA and CDR2 FQGTGA. The CDR3 is 15 amino acids. The CDR3 DNA sequence: TGTGCCAGCAGCTTAGACCTCCGGGGCACCGGGGAGCTGTTTTTT. Amino acids: CASSLDLRGTGELFF.

This sequence joins TRBV6-6 and TRBJ1-6; D not certain. Germline lookup yields CDR1 MNHNY and CDR2 SVGAGI (reference sequence). The V gene lost 0 bases and the J gene lost 9 bases, with 6 bases spanning the gap. The CDR3 consists of 13 residues. The CDR3: CASSYSIISPLHF. The CDR3, as DNA: TGTGCCAGCAGTTACTCGATAATTTCACCCCTCCACTTT.